The 9 T cell receptor beta chains given below trace back to one sample, sequenced in a study of CD8+CD57+ T cells in acquired aplastic anemia. Genomic DNA templated the TCR beta VDJ and CDR3 profiling. TCRdb called the reads again in MiXCR, with one record for every CDR3 protein. The sample carries approximately 99,000 distinct CDR3 sequences, around 53% recorded once. The sequenced sample was sorted CD4+, CD8+, or CD8+CD57+ T cells (not recorded which) from PBMCs. Source of these receptors: a human donor in good health, serving as a control.

This chain joins TRBV6-5 and TRBJ1-2, with D hard to call. The length of the CDR3 is 13 residues. Per germline, CDR1 MNHEY and CDR2 SVGAGI. V lost 0 bases to trimming and J lost 2 bases, with 4 bases between them. CDR3 nucleotide sequence: TGTGCCAGCAGTTACTCCCAGAACTATGGCTACACCTTC. The encoded protein is CASSYSQNYGYTF.

This clonotype was detected many times. CDR3 protein: CSASELAGGNEQFF. The CDR3 region has the DNA TGCAGTGCTAGTGAGCTAGCGGGGGGCAATGAGCAGTTCTTC. The V call is TRBV20-1, the J call TRBJ2-1, with 11 bases lining up with TRBD2. CDR1 DFQATT and CDR2 SNEGSKA come from the germline V gene (reference sequence). The CDR3 is made up of 14 amino acids. V shed 3 bases, J shed 6 bases, and the junction held 4 bases outside the gene matches.

This chain connects TRBV20-1 to TRBJ2-7; 8 nucleotides line up with TRBD1. J gave up 5 bases and V 5 bases, and 11 bases lay outside the gene matches. Germline CDR1 DFQATT, CDR2 SNEGSKA (reference sequence). This CDR3 has 14 residues. The CDR3 loop is CSAFGTGGWDEQYF. CDR3 in DNA: TGCAGTGCTTTCGGGACAGGAGGTTGGGACGAGCAGTACTTC.

This clonotype appeared many times. The rearrangement links TRBV13 to TRBJ2-1, with a weak D call TRBD1 (5 bases). Trimming cost V 1 base and J 6 bases, with 7 bases left between them. The CDR3 contains 13 residues. Germline CDR1 reads PRHDT; CDR2 reads FYEKMQ (reference sequence). In nucleotides, the CDR3 is TGTGCCAGCAGCTTAGATAGGGGCAATGAGCAGTTCTTC. It translates to CASSLDRGNEQFF.

The V gene is TRBV7-3, the J gene TRBJ1-2; maybe TRBD1 (5 bases). Germline CDR1 reads SGHTA; CDR2 reads FQGTGA. Trimming stripped 5 bases from V and 2 bases from J, with 15 bases between. The CDR3 is 15 residues long. The CDR3 is CASSLTIAGNYGYTF. CDR3 coding DNA: TGTGCCAGCAGCCTCACTATAGCAGGGAACTATGGCTACACCTTC.

The rearrangement uses TRBV2 and TRBJ1-5; D is unclear. CDR1 is SNHLY, CDR2 FYNNEI, per germline. This CDR3 is 13 amino acids long. V lost 4 bases and J 0 bases, leaving 4 bases between the germline ends. The CDR3 protein is CASSGGSNQPQHF. The DNA for the CDR3 is TGTGCCAGCAGTGGGGGTAGCAATCAGCCCCAGCATTTT.

The rearrangement links TRBV6-1 to TRBJ1-5, with D perhaps matching TRBD1 (5 bases). The CDR3 is 13 residues long. From germline, CDR1 is MNHNS and CDR2 SASEGT. With 3 bases removed from V and 7 bases from J, the gap between germline ends came to 10 bases. The CDR3 nucleotides are TGTGCCAGCAGTGACGGACACGCACAGCCCCAGCATTTT. Protein product: CASSDGHAQPQHF.

This clonotype was detected a few times. This chain connects TRBV10-3 to TRBJ1-1; D ambiguous. V was shortened by 0 bases and J by 1 base, with 9 bases between the two germline ends. This CDR3 has 15 residues. In germline, CDR1 is ENHRY, CDR2 SYGVKD. The CDR3 reads CAISESLDENTEAFF. In DNA form, the CDR3 reads TGTGCCATCAGTGAGTCGCTGGACGAGAACACTGAAGCTTTCTTT.

V usage is TRBV2 and J usage is TRBJ1-1; TRBD1 matches 9 bases. Germline CDR1 and CDR2: SNHLY and FYNNEI. This CDR3 region has 16 residues. V lost 1 base to trimming and J lost 6 bases; unmatched junction nucleotides: 9. The CDR3 DNA sequence: TGTGCCAGCAGTGAAGATGCCGGACAGGGGTTTTCTGAAGCTTTCTTT. This gives the protein CASSEDAGQGFSEAFF. Drawing the rest from reference TRBV2 and TRBJ1-1, the complete variable domain is EPEVTQTPSHQVTQMGQEVILRCVPISNHLYFYWYRQILGQKVEFLVSFYNNEISEKSEIFDDQFSVERPDGSNFTLKIRSTKLEDSAMYFCASSEDAGQGFSEAFFGQGTRLTVV.